This T cell receptor (beta chain) was identified during a study of blood T cells in healthy people across ages. It was with a sample-barcoded 5' primer and a J-beta primer mix that a second PCR of roughly 7 to 12 cycles was run. TCRdb reprocessed the 5' RACE reads via MiXCR and lists one record per CDR3 protein. The data hold fewer than 2,000,000 distinct CDR3 sequences, with 39% observed a single time. Trimming cost V 5 bases and J 6 bases, with 14 bases left between them. Germline V gene data show CDR1 as SGHTA and CDR2 as FQGNSA. The CDR3 extends over 14 amino acids. Sequences were obtained from blood. The chain carries TRBV7-2 and TRBJ2-1, with a tentative D call TRBD2 (6 bases). This clonotype was sampled from a human donor in good health. This CDR3 reads CASSLRRGSNEQFF. CDR3 coding DNA: TGTGCCAGCAGCCTTCGGAGGGGTTCCAATGAGCAGTTCTTC.